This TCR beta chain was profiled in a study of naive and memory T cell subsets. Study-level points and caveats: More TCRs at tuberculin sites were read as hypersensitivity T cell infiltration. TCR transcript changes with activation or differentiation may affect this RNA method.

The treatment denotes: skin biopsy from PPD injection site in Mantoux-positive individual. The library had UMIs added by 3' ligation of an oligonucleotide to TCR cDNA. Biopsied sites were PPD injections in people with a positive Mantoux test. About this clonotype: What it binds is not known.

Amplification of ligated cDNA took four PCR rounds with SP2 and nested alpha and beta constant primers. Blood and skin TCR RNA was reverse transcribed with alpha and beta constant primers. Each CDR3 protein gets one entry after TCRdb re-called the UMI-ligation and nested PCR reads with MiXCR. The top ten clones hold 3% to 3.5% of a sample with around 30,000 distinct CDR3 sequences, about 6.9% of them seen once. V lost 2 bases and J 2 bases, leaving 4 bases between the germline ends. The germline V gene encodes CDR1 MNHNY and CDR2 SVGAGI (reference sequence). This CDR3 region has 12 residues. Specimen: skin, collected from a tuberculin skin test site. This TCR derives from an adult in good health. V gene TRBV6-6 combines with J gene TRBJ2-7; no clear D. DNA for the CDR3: TGTGCCAGCAGTTACCACGCCTACGAGCAGTACTTC. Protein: CASSYHAYEQYF.